This paragraph reports one TCR beta chain. Its target antigen remains unknown. Qualities for individual bases were not recorded, and no much larger clone is one base off. This entry is derived from a study of blood T cells in healthy people across ages (dated by TCRdb to the mid-2010s). With respect to the entire study: Template switching captured roughly one uniquely barcoded TCR beta cDNA molecule per two T cells in model experiments. The study measured age-related changes in TCR beta repertoire diversity using deep sequencing normalized with unique cDNA molecular identifiers. The donors were split into four age groups: young (average approximately 16 years), middle-aged (roughly 39), aged (more than 55) and long-lived (about 74). Donors of different ages were randomly distributed across sequencing lanes to avoid experimental bias. The study analyzed two additional independent replicas of 1 million unique cDNA reads from the same blood draw for two donors, one aged 18 to 30 and one aged 80 or older.

The library came from 5' RACE. The listed sequencing device is Illumina HiSeq 2500. A second PCR of about 6 to 12 cycles was run with a J-beta primer mix and a sample-barcoded 5' primer. A unique molecular identifier was introduced onto each TCR beta cDNA molecule by a template-switch 5' adaptor carrying 12 random nucleotides. Each sample yielded at least 3 million CDR3-containing paired-end reads. First-strand cDNA was synthesized from all RNA with the Mint cDNA synthesis kit, primed by a TRBC-specific oligonucleotide. Following uracil-DNA glycosylase treatment, a first 18-cycle PCR with universal primers M1SS and BC2_uni_R was performed on all cDNA. The source study handled its data this way. Each sample was normalized by randomly selecting 1 million high-quality reads, each carrying a distinct molecular identifier. Reads sharing molecular identifiers were discarded rather than binned into consensus sequences. CDR3 identification, clonotype clustering and error correction used MiTCR with a Q25 quality threshold and the strictest error-elimination algorithm. A nonparametric unseen species model with Euler transformation was used to estimate lower-bound total TCR beta diversity. In TCRdb, the public reads were trimmed at Q25 with fastp and aligned with MiXCR, with productive beta chains retained. Merged by CDR3 protein, the rows form single entries marked with the most common genes and DNA. TCRdb, not the authors, supplied the V and J calls. Counted in this sample were 600,000 to 850,000 distinct CDR3 sequences; roughly 43% of them appeared once. 20% to 25% of the sample goes to the ten largest clones.

The cysteine opens and the phenylalanine closes a CDR3 of 16 amino acids. CDR3 DNA only is kept here, 48 bases in frame from base 1. Ends trimmed: V by 3 bases, J by 5 bases; bases unmatched to a gene: 10. CDR1 SGDLS and CDR2 YYNGEE were looked up in the germline V gene. The study at large found these results: The long-lived group showed more naive CD4+ T cells, fewer expanded clones and increased TCR diversity than the aged group, suggesting age selection. Donor CMV infection status was unknown, potentially confounding age-related changes in expanded clonotypes. There was a strong correlation between observed TCR beta diversity and the percentage of naive T cells measured by flow cytometry. Conclusive comparison of naive and antigen-experienced compartments was prevented by the profiling of bulk unsorted PBMCs. Total diversity estimates from one million sequenced T cells were considered lower bounds and underestimates. Observed TCR beta diversity per million T cells fell roughly linearly with age, and a significant reduction was already apparent by age roughly 41.

The roughly 37 donors, aged about 6 to 95 years, were systemically healthy Caucasian individuals from Russia. Roughly 10 milliliters of peripheral blood were drawn from each donor into EDTA-treated Vacutainer tubes. Ficoll-Paque density-gradient centrifugation was used to isolate PBMCs, with at least 6.5 million per sample. Trizol reagent was used to extract total RNA from the PBMCs, yielding at least 6 micrograms per sample. The percentages of naive CD45RAhigh/CD27high T cells were determined by flow cytometry on a PBMC aliquot from every donor. The sequence links TRBV9 to TRBJ2-5, with 10 central nucleotides matching TRBD2. Sequencing was done on a sample of blood. The clonotype comes from a woman in her fifties or sixties in good health. The DNA reads as follows: TGTGCCAGCAGCGGAGGGGCTAGCGGGAGATCGGAGACCCAGTACTTC. Its protein is CASSGGASGRSETQYF.